The sample holds a few counts of the clone carrying this T cell receptor (beta chain). A sample-barcoded 5' primer and a J-beta primer mix were used in a second PCR of roughly 6 to 12 cycles. Tagging of each cDNA molecule was performed by a template-switch adaptor with 12 random nucleotides. TCRdb re-called the 5' RACE reads with MiXCR, one entry per CDR3 protein. The sample has approximately 400,000 distinct CDR3 sequences, over 45% seen once. This record comes from a study of blood T cells in healthy people across ages. Study-level information: Per every two T cells, about one barcoded beta molecule was captured by template switching.

The germline CDR1 and CDR2 sequences are SGHTA and FQGNSA. The V segment lost 4 bases and the J segment 0 bases; nucleotides outside the gene matches: 3. The CDR3 has 15 residues. The gene calls are TRBV7-2 and TRBJ2-3, with 8 bases identical to TRBD1. The clonotype was recovered from a man in his 60s in good health. Input material: blood. As DNA, the CDR3 is TGTGCCAGCAGCTCTTGGACAGGGAGCACAGATACGCAGTATTTT. This sequence encodes CASSSWTGSTDTQYF.